Shown below are 14 T cell receptor beta chains from a single sample sequenced in a study of PD-L1 blockade in urothelial cancer. The time point denotes: peripheral blood 6 weeks after treatment start. Produced via immunoSEQ multiplex PCR; TCRdb's table is partial and in-frame only. The sample records some 110,000 clones, approximately 89% being singletons. This material consisted of PBMCs, taken around atezolizumab (anti-PD-L1) treatment. The receptors were sampled from a man aged 60-69 years with urothelial cancer.

The V gene is TRBV25-1, the J gene TRBJ2-7; 11 nucleotides line up with TRBD1. With 4 bases clipped from V and 4 bases from J, the junction kept 15 bases outside the gene matches. The CDR3 totals 18 residues. Germline values: CDR1 MGHDK, CDR2 SYGVNS. This chain's CDR3 is CASSVPRTGGEIGYEQYF. In nucleotides, the CDR3 is TGTGCCAGCAGTGTCCCTCGGACAGGGGGCGAAATTGGGTACGAGCAGTACTTC.

This chain links TRBV19 with TRBJ2-3; 10 bases are a match to TRBD2. J gave up 8 bases and V 3 bases, and 8 bases lay outside the gene matches. The CDR3 has 15 residues. In germline, CDR1 is LNHDA, CDR2 SQIVND (reference sequence). The CDR3 sequence is CASSMIAGGEGTQYF. CDR3 coding DNA: TGTGCCAGTAGTATGATAGCGGGAGGTGAGGGTACGCAGTATTTT.

V gene TRBV11-3 combines with J gene TRBJ2-1; D is possibly TRBD1 (5 bases). The V and J ends lost 3 bases and 9 bases respectively, with 9 bases between them. Germline values: CDR1 SGHNT, CDR2 YENEEA. This CDR3 has 12 amino acids. CDR3 in amino acids: CASSFGASEQFF. The CDR3 DNA reads TGTGCCAGCAGCTTTGGGGCCAGTGAGCAGTTCTTC.

The V gene is TRBV4-2, the J gene TRBJ2-5; a weak D match, TRBD1 (5 bases). Germline V lookup: CDR1 LGHNA, CDR2 YNFKEQ. V shed 0 bases and J shed 2 bases, with 10 bases lying between them. There are 15 residues in the CDR3. CDR3 nucleotide sequence: TGTGCCAGCAGCCAAGATCGTGACAGACAAGAGACCCAGTACTTC. As protein: CASSQDRDRQETQYF.

The chain uses TRBV4-1 and TRBJ2-1; 8 nucleotides match TRBD2. V dropped 3 bases and J dropped 7; count of bases not matched to a gene: 14. This CDR3 comprises 17 residues. Germline values: CDR1 MGHRA, CDR2 YSYEKL. CDR3 coding DNA: TGCGCCAGCAGCCAGACCCTCTCTGGCGGGAGGAGGAATGAGCAGTTCTTC. Translated, it gives CASSQTLSGGRRNEQFF.

This sequence joins TRBV5-8 and TRBJ1-6; 7 bases match TRBD1. Germline lookup yields CDR1 SGHTS and CDR2 YDEGEE. The CDR3 length is 14 residues. The J segment lost 6 bases and the V segment lost 4 bases, leaving 4 bases of the junction unmatched. The CDR3 reads CASSPRQGNSPLHF. The CDR3 nucleotides are TGTGCCAGCAGCCCCAGACAGGGTAATTCACCCCTCCACTTT.

The chain uses TRBV30 and TRBJ2-1; D possibly corresponds to TRBD2 (6 bases). Trimming pared 2 bases from V and 4 bases from J, leaving 9 bases between. Germline loops: CDR1 GTSNPN, CDR2 SVGIG (reference sequence). The CDR3 extends over 13 amino acids. The CDR3 region has the DNA TGTGCCTGGAGTACTAGCTTTTACAATGAGCAGTTCTTC. Protein sequence: CAWSTSFYNEQFF. Together with reference TRBV30 and TRBJ2-1, the CDR3 gives the full variable domain: SQTIHQWPATLVQPVGSPLSLECTVEGTSNPNLYWYRQAAGRGLQLLFYSVGIGQISSEVPQNLSASRPQDRQFILSSKKLLLSDSGFYLCAWSTSFYNEQFFGPGTRLTVL.

The chain has TRBV12-5 and TRBJ1-3, with D possibly being TRBD1 (6 bases). Trimming left V 5 bases short and J 2 bases short, with 7 bases between. The germline gives CDR1 LGHNT, CDR2 FRNRAP. The CDR3 is 13 amino acids. This CDR3 reads CASGQGTGNTIYF. The CDR3 nucleotides are TGTGCTAGTGGTCAGGGGACTGGAAACACCATATATTTT.

The V call is TRBV7-9, the J call TRBJ2-3; 7 bases map to TRBD2. The V segment lost 5 bases and the J segment 11 bases; nucleotides outside the gene matches: 10. The germline CDR1 and CDR2 sequences are SEHNR and FQNEAQ (reference sequence). The CDR3 consists of 13 residues. The CDR3 here is CASSPRTSGVQYF. The CDR3 DNA reads TGTGCCAGCAGCCCGCGGACTAGTGGCGTGCAGTATTTT.

The chain joins TRBV7-2 to TRBJ2-1; 11 bases fit TRBD2. Germline CDR1 reads SGHTA; CDR2 reads FQGNSA. V shed 6 bases, J shed 4 bases, and the junction held 2 bases outside the gene matches. The CDR3 has 14 amino acids. CDR3 coding DNA: TGTGCCAGCAGTATAGCGGGAGGGTACAATGAGCAGTTCTTC. Translating it yields CASSIAGGYNEQFF. Full variable domain (missing parts from reference TRBV7-2 and TRBJ2-1): GAGVSQSPSNKVTEKGKDVELRCDPISGHTALYWYRQSLGQGLEFLIYFQGNSAPDKSGLPSDRFSAERTGGSVSTLTIQRTQQEDSAVYLCASSIAGGYNEQFFGPGTRLTVL.

V usage is TRBV7-8 and J usage is TRBJ1-5; perhaps TRBD1 as D (5 bases). The V end lost 4 bases, the J end lost 7 bases, and 14 bases lay between the germline ends. The CDR3 consists of 14 residues. The germline V gene encodes CDR1 SGHVS and CDR2 FQNEAQ. The CDR3 DNA is TGTGCCAGCAGCTCCGAAGTCAGGGCCCAGCCCCAGCATTTT. Translating it yields CASSSEVRAQPQHF.

V usage is TRBV5-4 and J usage is TRBJ2-7; 8 positions match TRBD2. Germline V gene data show CDR1 as SGHNT and CDR2 as YYREEE (reference sequence). The trim removed 0 bases at V and 4 bases at J, leaving 6 bases unmatched. The CDR3 length is 15 residues. CDR3 DNA sequence: TGTGCCAGCAGCTTGGCAGCGGGAGTAGTATACGAGCAGTACTTC. It translates to CASSLAAGVVYEQYF.

The V gene is TRBV10-1, the J gene TRBJ2-2; possible D gene TRBD2, 6 bases. Trimming took 3 bases from V and 0 from J, leaving 17 bases between them. The CDR3 has 18 amino acids. Germline CDR1 reads WNHNN; CDR2 reads SYGVQD (reference sequence). The CDR3 loop is CASSESLATIANTGELFF. CDR3 bases: TGCGCCAGCAGTGAAAGCCTAGCGACCATCGCGAACACCGGGGAGCTGTTTTTT.

This chain links TRBV15 with TRBJ2-1, with 10 bases fitting TRBD2. The CDR3 consists of 16 residues. Germline CDR1 LNHNV, CDR2 YYDKDF (reference sequence). V dropped 0 bases and J dropped 6; count of bases not matched to a gene: 5. The CDR3, as DNA: TGTGCCACCAGCAGAGATGGAGCGGGAGGGTCCAATGAGCAGTTCTTC. As protein: CATSRDGAGGSNEQFF. The full variable domain, completed using reference TRBV15 and TRBJ2-1, is DAMVIQNPRYQVTQFGKPVTLSCSQTLNHNVMYWYQQKSSQAPKLLFHYYDKDFNNEADTPDNFQSRRPNTSFCFLDIRSPGLGDTAMYLCATSRDGAGGSNEQFFGPGTRLTVL.